This T cell receptor (beta chain) was captured in a study of PD-1 blockade in classical Hodgkin lymphoma. Brentuximab vedotin exposure varied among the patients, all of whom had relapsed after autologous stem cell transplantation. Best overall response was complete response, partial response or progressive disease in these relapsed/refractory classical Hodgkin lymphoma patients. Only in-frame clones appear in the TCRdb table, and some are missing; sequencing was by immunoSEQ multiplex PCR. The data contain around 20,000 clones, more than 60% of them singletons. This CDR3 has 15 residues. The germline CDR1 and CDR2 sequences are SNHLY and FYNNEI. Findings and limits, study-wide: The CD4+ diversity rise by C4D1 was clearest in complete responders.

This clone was detected a few times. Its antigen is still unknown. At one end, the junction sequence differs from germline, possibly due to a read error. This TCR was sampled from a human donor with classical Hodgkin lymphoma. The sequences come from peripheral blood mononuclear cells (PBMCs), collected at baseline. The chain uses TRBV2 and TRBJ2-5; 8 nucleotides match TRBD2. CDR3 DNA sequence: TGTGCCAGCAGCGAAGCAGGGACTAGACAAGAGACCCAGTACTTC. Translated: CASSEAGTRQETQYF.